This TCR beta chain was documented in a study of beta chain features in type 1 diabetes. Study-wide findings and caveats: Type 1 diabetes patients had moderately but significantly shorter TCRB CDR3s in all four CD4+ subsets. A potential PCR bias toward shorter templates would be equal in patient and control samples.

Of note for this clone: Its antigen is unidentified.

The sequenced template was cDNA made from the entire isolated RNA. Sequenced by immunoSEQ multiplex PCR; TCRdb stores in-frame clones only, minus some. Of about 250,000 clones in the sample, about 14% were seen once. CD4+ naive, central memory, regulatory and stem cell-like memory cells were sorted via CD45RO/CCR7/CD25/CD127/CD95/CD27. Germline V gene sequence: CDR1 SGHDT, CDR2 YYEEEE. V was trimmed by 4 bases and J by 4 bases, leaving 15 bases between them. The CDR3 contains 16 residues. This TCR came from a middle-aged woman in good health. The chain recombines TRBV5-6 with TRBJ1-6; TRBD1 is a possible D gene (6 bases). Sequenced material: naive CD4+ T cells from blood. The CDR3 DNA follows: TGTGCCAGCAGCGCGGTGCGGGGGCCGTATAATTCACCCCTCCACTTT. Protein sequence: CASSAVRGPYNSPLHF.